This is a list of T cell receptor beta chains from one sample in a study of blood T cell repertoires in COVID-19. Sequenced by immunoSEQ multiplex PCR; TCRdb stores in-frame clones only, minus some. The sample contains 200,000 to 250,000 clones, roughly 84% of which appear only once. The sequenced sample was peripheral blood. These receptors were collected from a man aged 35-49 years with acute or convalescent COVID-19. Both conserved end residues are part of each CDR3. Each record gives: D gene, J gene, V gene, clone size, CDR3 protein, CDR3 DNA. D genes are given only for firm matches. Rows may omit the clone size; those that give it use once, few, many or a size class.

TRBD1 TRBJ2-3 TRBV25-1 NA CASSEPGGQDTDTQYF TGTGCCAGCAGTGAACCTGGAGGACAGGACACAGATACGCAGTATTTT
NA TRBJ2-1 TRBV2 few CASSAVGAQVASYNEQFF TGTGCCAGCAGTGCCGTGGGGGCGCAGGTAGCCTCCTACAATGAGCAGTTCTTC
TRBD1 TRBJ2-3 TRBV9 NA CASSSAGTDGKDTQYF TGTGCCAGCAGCTCTGCCGGGACAGACGGTAAAGATACGCAGTATTTT
TRBD1 TRBJ2-4 TRBV5-4 once CASSWGQGLGNIQYF TGTGCCAGCAGCTGGGGACAGGGTTTGGGAAACATTCAGTACTTC
TRBD2 TRBJ2-5 TRBV9 few CASSETSGGPGTQYF TGTGCCAGCAGCGAGACTAGCGGGGGCCCGGGGACCCAGTACTTC
NA TRBJ1-2 TRBV7-9 few CASSLVGSYGYTF TGTGCCAGCAGCTTGGTAGGGAGCTATGGCTACACCTTC
TRBD1 TRBJ1-2 TRBV27 NA CASSLLGQNLYGYTF TGTGCCAGCAGTCTGTTGGGACAGAACCTCTATGGCTACACCTTC
TRBD1 TRBJ1-2 TRBV3-1/TRBV3-2 NA CASSPADRGRGYTF TGTGCCAGCAGCCCTGCCGACAGGGGCCGTGGCTACACCTTC
NA TRBJ2-1 TRBV2 NA CASSEDRVIDEQFF TGTGCCAGCAGTGAAGACAGGGTGATCGATGAGCAGTTCTTC
TRBD1 TRBJ2-7 TRBV4-3 few CASSQRTGDEQYF TGCGCCAGCAGCCAGAGGACAGGGGACGAGCAGTACTTC
TRBD2 TRBJ2-1 TRBV19 NA CASKLAGTSSYNEQFF TGTGCCAGTAAACTAGCGGGGACCAGCTCCTACAATGAGCAGTTCTTC
TRBD1 TRBJ1-3 TRBV7-9 NA CASSLTGATGNTIYF TGTGCCAGCAGCTTGACAGGGGCGACTGGAAACACCATATATTTT
TRBD1 TRBJ1-6 TRBV30 NA CAFTGDYNSPLHF TGCGCCTTCACAGGGGATTATAATTCACCCCTCCACTTT
TRBD1 TRBJ2-3 TRBV9 few CASSVGTGGGQDTQYF TGTGCCAGCAGCGTAGGAACAGGGGGCGGTCAAGATACGCAGTATTTT
NA TRBJ2-1 TRBV3-1/TRBV3-2 NA CASSQGGLYEQFF TGTGCCAGCAGCCAAGGCGGGCTGTATGAGCAGTTCTTC
NA TRBJ1-1 TRBV12-5 NA CASGDSPGPNTEAFF TGTGCTAGCGGGGACTCCCCCGGGCCGAACACTGAAGCTTTCTTT
TRBD1 TRBJ1-1 TRBV19 NA CASSMWTGGTEAFF TGTGCCAGTAGTATGTGGACAGGGGGCACTGAAGCTTTCTTT
TRBD1 TRBJ1-2 TRBV7-9 NA CASSRATPRTGEGYTF TGTGCCAGCAGCAGGGCCACCCCTCGGACAGGCGAAGGCTACACCTTC
NA TRBJ2-5 TRBV5-4 NA CASSWDRELQETQYF TGTGCCAGCAGCTGGGACCGGGAGCTACAAGAGACCCAGTACTTC
TRBD1 TRBJ1-6 TRBV4-1 once CASSQEGQGSSYNSPLHF TGCGCCAGCAGCCAAGAGGGACAGGGGAGCTCCTATAATTCACCCCTCCACTTT
TRBD1 TRBJ2-2 TRBV3-1/TRBV3-2 once CASSPSDRVFSNVFF TGTGCCAGCAGCCCCTCGGACAGGGTATTTTCAAATGTGTTTTTT
NA TRBJ1-5 TRBV30 NA CAWKPGWSNQPQHF TGTGCCTGGAAGCCAGGATGGAGCAATCAGCCCCAGCATTTT
TRBD1 TRBJ2-5 TRBV7-9 NA CASSLGDRGAETQYF TGTGCCAGCAGCTTAGGGGACAGGGGCGCGGAGACCCAGTACTTC
NA TRBJ2-3 TRBV7-7 NA CASSPGLSTDTQYF TGTGCCAGCAGCCCGGGACTTAGCACAGATACGCAGTATTTT
NA TRBJ1-6 TRBV6-2/TRBV6-3 NA CASSYSQQGKGSPLHF TGTGCCAGCAGTTACTCCCAACAGGGAAAGGGCTCACCCCTCCACTTT
NA TRBJ1-1 TRBV3-1/TRBV3-2 few CASSQVAGMGNTEAFF TGTGCCAGCAGCCAAGTTGCAGGGATGGGAAACACTGAAGCTTTCTTT
TRBD2 TRBJ2-2 TRBV9 NA CASSLGLAGGLKMVGELFF TGTGCCAGCAGCCTTGGACTAGCGGGGGGCCTAAAGATGGTCGGGGAGCTGTTTTTT
NA TRBJ2-7 TRBV9 NA CASSVAGGREQYF TGTGCCAGCAGCGTAGCGGGCGGGCGCGAGCAGTACTTC
NA TRBJ1-5 TRBV19 NA CASSRGNQPQHF TGTGCCAGTAGTAGAGGGAATCAGCCCCAGCATTTT
TRBD2 TRBJ2-3 TRBV30 once CAWSVGERGDAQYF TGTGCCTGGAGTGTAGGGGAGCGGGGCGACGCGCAGTATTTT
TRBD1 TRBJ2-7 TRBV6-1 NA CASSEGTGKYEQYF TGTGCCAGCAGTGAAGGGACAGGGAAGTACGAGCAGTACTTC
NA TRBJ2-4 TRBV7-2 NA CASSLGQNRNIQYF TGTGCCAGCAGCTTGGGGCAGAATAGGAACATTCAGTACTTC
TRBD1 TRBJ2-1 TRBV6-5 NA CASSAEQGSVNEQFF TGTGCCAGCAGCGCTGAACAGGGGTCGGTCAATGAGCAGTTCTTC
NA TRBJ2-1 TRBV30 NA CAWSLGGVSNEQFF TGTGCCTGGAGTCTTGGCGGGGTATCCAATGAGCAGTTCTTC
TRBD1 TRBJ2-3 TRBV7-8 NA CASSLAAGGQYTQYF TGTGCCAGCAGCTTAGCGGCAGGGGGCCAGTATACGCAGTATTTT
TRBD1 TRBJ1-1 TRBV5-1 NA CASGTGGVNTEAFF TGCGCCAGCGGGACAGGGGGAGTGAACACTGAAGCTTTCTTT
TRBD1 TRBJ1-6 TRBV6-1 NA CASSAGTGSSYNSPLHF TGTGCCAGCAGTGCCGGGACAGGGAGCTCCTATAATTCACCCCTCCACTTT
TRBD2 TRBJ2-1 TRBV4-2 once CASSQSGLAGSYNEQFF TGTGCCAGCAGCCAATCGGGACTAGCGGGGAGTTACAATGAGCAGTTCTTC
NA TRBJ1-2 TRBV6-5 NA CASRHRVGDYGYTF TGTGCCAGCAGACACAGGGTAGGTGACTATGGCTACACCTTC
NA TRBJ2-3 TRBV11-3 NA CASSLTSSTDTQYF TGTGCCAGCAGCCTTACTTCTAGCACAGATACGCAGTATTTT
TRBD1 TRBJ1-2 TRBV19 NA CASSIDRGGGYTF TGTGCCAGTAGTATCGACAGGGGCGGTGGCTACACCTTC
NA TRBJ1-4 TRBV12-3/TRBV12-4 NA CASSRSDRWVLFF TGTGCCAGCAGCCGATCGGACAGATGGGTACTGTTTTTT
TRBD2 TRBJ2-7 TRBV18 NA CASSPPSSGGRVEQYF TGTGCCAGCTCACCACCGTCGAGCGGGGGCCGAGTGGAGCAGTACTTC
TRBD1 TRBJ1-1 TRBV19 NA CASTEGDRVVTEAFF TGTGCCAGTACCGAGGGAGACAGGGTAGTTACTGAAGCTTTCTTT
TRBD1 TRBJ1-2 TRBV7-3 few CASSLTMTGRDGYTF TGTGCCAGCAGCTTAACGATGACAGGGCGGGATGGCTACACCTTC
TRBD2 TRBJ2-3 TRBV4-1 NA CASSQDEIAGGRVADTQYF TGCGCCAGCAGCCAAGATGAAATAGCGGGGGGGCGGGTCGCAGATACGCAGTATTTT